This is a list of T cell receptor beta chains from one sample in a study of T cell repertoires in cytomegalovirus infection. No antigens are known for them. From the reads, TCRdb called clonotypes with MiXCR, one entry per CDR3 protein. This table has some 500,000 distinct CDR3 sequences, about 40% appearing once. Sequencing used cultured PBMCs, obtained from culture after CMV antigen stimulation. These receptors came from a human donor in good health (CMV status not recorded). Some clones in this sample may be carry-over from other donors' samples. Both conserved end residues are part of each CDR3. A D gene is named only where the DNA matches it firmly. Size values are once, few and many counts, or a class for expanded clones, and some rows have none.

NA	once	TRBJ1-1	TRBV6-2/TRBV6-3	TGTGCCAGCAGTAGGGGACAAGAAAGAGCTTTCTTT	CASSRGQERAFF
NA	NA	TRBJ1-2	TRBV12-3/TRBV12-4	TGTGCCAGCAGTTTCGGCGGGTTCCCGGATTATGGCTACACCTTC	CASSFGGFPDYGYTF
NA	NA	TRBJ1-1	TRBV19	TGTGCCAGTAGTATCATGGAAGGTAATGAAGCTTTCTTT	CASSIMEGNEAFF
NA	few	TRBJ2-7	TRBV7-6	TGTGCCAGCAGCTTAGACTCCCCCTACGAGCAGTACTTC	CASSLDSPYEQYF
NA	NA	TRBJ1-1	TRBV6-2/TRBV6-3	TGTGCCAGCAGACCGGTTGGACAGGAAGCTTTCTTT	CASRPVGQEAFF
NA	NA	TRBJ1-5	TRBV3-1	TGTGCCAGCAGCCAAGGTCCCGGGGGTCTCTATAGCAATCAGCCCCAGCATTTT	CASSQGPGGLYSNQPQHF
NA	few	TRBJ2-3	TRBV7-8	TGTGCCAGCAGCTCGGGGGCGTTCCCCGCCACAGATACGCAGTATTTT	CASSSGAFPATDTQYF
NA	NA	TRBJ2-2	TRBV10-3	TGTGCCATCAGTGAGTCTCTCAGCACCGGGGAGCTGTTTTTT	CAISESLSTGELFF
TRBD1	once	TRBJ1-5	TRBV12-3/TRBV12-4	TGTGCCAGCAGACCGGGACAGAGAAATCAGCCCCAGCATTTT	CASRPGQRNQPQHF
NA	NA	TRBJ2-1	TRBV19	TGTGCCAGTAGTATACGACTAGTGTTAGGTGAGCAGTTCTTC	CASSIRLVLGEQFF
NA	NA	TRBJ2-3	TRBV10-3	TGTGCCATCAGTGAGGAAAGTGGAACTACGCAGTATTTT	CAISEESGTTQYF
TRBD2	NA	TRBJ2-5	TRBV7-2	TGTGCCAGCAGCGGCGCGGGGGGGGGGGAGACCCAGTACTTC	CASSGAGGGETQYF
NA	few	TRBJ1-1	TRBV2	TGTGCCAGCAGTGAATTGGGACGGTCCGAAGCTTTCTTT	CASSELGRSEAFF
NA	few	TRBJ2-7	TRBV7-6	TGTGCCAGCAGCTTAGGTGTCAGGGATTACGAGCAGTACTTC	CASSLGVRDYEQYF
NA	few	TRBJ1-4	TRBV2	TGTGCCAGCAGTGAAGGCAGGGGTGGTGAAAAACTGTTTTTT	CASSEGRGGEKLFF
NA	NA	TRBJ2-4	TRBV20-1	TGCAGTGCTAGCCGCTGGATACAGGGTATTAAAAACATTCAGTACTTC	CSASRWIQGIKNIQYF
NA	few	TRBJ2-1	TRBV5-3	TGTGCCAGCAGCCCTGCGGCGGGCAACTACATCTCCTACAATGAGCAGTTCTTC	CASSPAAGNYISYNEQFF
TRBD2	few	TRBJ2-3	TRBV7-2	TGTGCCAGCAGCTCCACTAGCGAGGGGCCCACAGATACGCAGTATTTT	CASSSTSEGPTDTQYF
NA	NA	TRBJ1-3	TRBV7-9	TGTGCCAGCAGCTTAGGGTATCCGACTGGAAACACCATATATTTT	CASSLGYPTGNTIYF
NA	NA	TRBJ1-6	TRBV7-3	TGTGCCAGCACCCCACGGGGCAATTCACCCCTCCACTTT	CASTPRGNSPLHF
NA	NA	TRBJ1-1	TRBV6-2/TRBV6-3	TGTGCCAGCAGTTCCCACAGGGAACAACTCAACACTGAAGCTTTCTTT	CASSSHREQLNTEAFF
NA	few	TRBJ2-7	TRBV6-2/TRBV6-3	TGTGCCAGCAGCTTAAGCCGGGGCCGGCCACCGTACGAGCAGTACTTC	CASSLSRGRPPYEQYF
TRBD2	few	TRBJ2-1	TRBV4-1	TGTGCCAGCAGCCCCAGCCTACTTAGCGGGGGGGCCCCGGATGAGCAGTTCTTC	CASSPSLLSGGAPDEQFF
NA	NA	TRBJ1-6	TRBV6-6	TGTGCCAGCAGTTATCCTGCCTCTCGACAGAGAATTTCACCCCTCCACTTT	CASSYPASRQRISPLHF
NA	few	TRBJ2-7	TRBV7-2	TGTGCCAGCAGTCTAGTGCAAAGAGGCAGCGAGCAGTACTTC	CASSLVQRGSEQYF